This TCR beta chain was obtained from a study of shared clonotypes between healthy human individuals. Study details: Donors were a couple of women and a few men aged 18 to 49.

This CDR3 has 16 residues. In germline, CDR1 is MDHEN, CDR2 SYDVKM. V shed 7 bases and J shed 1 base, with 14 bases lying between them. Findings and caveats of the study: Specimens sampled were limited to blood, with tissue repertoires likely differing. Among donors, the sharing of clonotypes was expected to be influenced by sequencing depth.

Only one count was recorded for this clone. Its antigen is unidentified. Produced via immunoSEQ multiplex PCR; TCRdb's table is partial and in-frame only. The table includes approximately 460,000 clones, approximately 71% detected once. The sequence came from a woman aged 40 to 50 in good health. Some clones in this sample may be carry-over from other donors' samples. Sequencing input: PBMCs. The rearrangement uses TRBV28 and TRBJ2-6, with D perhaps given as TRBD1 or TRBD2 (5 bases each). This CDR3 reads CASTGNWGSGANVLTF. In nucleotides, the CDR3 is TGTGCCAGCACCGGAAACTGGGGGTCTGGGGCCAACGTCCTGACTTTC.